The 30 T cell receptor beta chains listed next were all sequenced from one sample in a study of T cell responses to AZD1222 COVID-19 vaccine. The protocol was immunoSEQ multiplex PCR, while the TCRdb copy is restricted to in-frame clones and leaves out a portion. The sample includes about 190,000 clones, 90% to 95% seen only once; the top ten take roughly 8.4%. Here the sequenced sample was peripheral blood, taken on day 0 of AZD1222 vaccination. These receptors were taken from an adult in good health.

Comments on this clone: Distinct nucleotide sequences in the sample also encode this CDR3. The chain links TRBV28 to TRBJ2-7; possible D gene TRBD2, 6 bases. Germline-derived CDR1 and CDR2 are MDHEN and SYDVKM. Trimming took off 2 bases at V and 7 bases at J, with 6 bases between the two ends. This CDR3 has 11 residues. CDR3 loop: CASSLGGEQYF. The CDR3 region has the DNA TGTGCCAGCAGTTTAGGGGGGGAGCAGTACTTC.

DNA of the CDR3: TGCGCCAGCAGCTTGGCCGCCGGACAAGAGACCCAGTACTTC. Amino acids: CASSLAAGQETQYF. V is TRBV5-1 and J is TRBJ2-5; D is unclear. V gave up 0 bases and J gave up 2 bases, with 8 bases separating them. Looked up from germline, CDR1 is SGHRS and CDR2 is YFSETQ. The CDR3 totals 14 residues. The full variable domain, rest sourced from reference TRBV5-1 and TRBJ2-5, is KAGVTQTPRYLIKTRGQQVTLSCSPISGHRSVSWYQQTPGQGLQFLFEYFSETQRNKGNFPGRFSGRQFSNSRSEMNVSTLELGDSALYLCASSLAAGQETQYFGPGTRLLVL.

This rearrangement joins TRBV7-3 to TRBJ2-2, with TRBD1 matching over 7 bases. With 2 bases clipped from V and 0 bases from J, the junction kept 3 bases outside the gene matches. CDR1 is SGHTA, CDR2 FQGTGA, per germline. This CDR3 spans 16 amino acids. The CDR3: CASSLVGGTNTGELFF. The CDR3, as DNA: TGTGCCAGCAGCTTAGTAGGGGGCACGAACACCGGGGAGCTGTTTTTT.

This clone was recorded once. This chain connects TRBV6-5 to TRBJ2-5, with D possibly matching TRBD2 (7 bases). Germline CDR1 reads MNHEY; CDR2 reads SVGAGI. V was clipped by 2 bases and J by 4 bases, with 14 bases between them. The CDR3 length is 15 residues. The CDR3 loop reads CASSYRRGGAETQYF. CDR3 nucleotides: TGTGCCAGCAGTTACCGCCGAGGGGGGGCAGAGACCCAGTACTTC.

This sequence joins TRBV19 and TRBJ2-3, with unresolved D. Per the germline V gene, CDR1 is LNHDA and CDR2 is SQIVND (reference sequence). This CDR3 comprises 15 residues. V was trimmed by 6 bases and J by 4 bases, leaving 17 bases between them. The CDR3 nucleotides are TGTGCCAGTAGCGCTCCAGAGGATCCCGCAGATACGCAGTATTTT. Amino acid sequence: CASSAPEDPADTQYF.

The rearrangement joins TRBV2 to TRBJ2-1; D gene unclear. The V and J ends lost 2 bases and 0 bases respectively, with 8 bases between them. Germline values: CDR1 SNHLY, CDR2 FYNNEI. This CDR3 is built from 15 residues. CDR3 region: CASSETRSSYNEQFF. The CDR3 coding sequence is TGTGCCAGCAGTGAAACGAGAAGCTCCTACAATGAGCAGTTCTTC.

The V and J genes are TRBV20-1 and TRBJ2-5; D is perhaps TRBD2 (6 bases). The germline V gene has CDR1 DFQATT and CDR2 SNEGSKA (reference sequence). This CDR3 has 14 residues. The V end was cut by 3 bases, the J end by 5 bases, with 16 bases between. Here the CDR3 reads CSASPRERGETQYF. The CDR3 bases are TGCAGTGCTAGTCCCCGGGAGAGAGGGGAGACCCAGTACTTC.

The rearrangement joins TRBV28 to TRBJ1-1, with 8 bases that match TRBD1. Germline V CDR1 and CDR2: MDHEN, SYDVKM. The CDR3 length is 15 residues. With 1 base clipped from V and 4 bases from J, the junction kept 5 bases outside the gene matches. The CDR3 spells CASSLFQGAGTEAFF. The CDR3, as DNA: TGTGCCAGCAGTTTATTTCAGGGGGCTGGCACTGAAGCTTTCTTT.

This sequence joins TRBV24-1 and TRBJ2-2, with TRBD1 matching over 7 bases. Trimming cost V 6 bases and J 5 bases; bases outside gene matches: 8. In germline, CDR1 is KGHDR, CDR2 SFDVKD. The CDR3 consists of 15 residues. In nucleotides, the CDR3 is TGTGCCACCAGTAGAACCGAGGGGGCAACCGGGGAGCTGTTTTTT. This codes for CATSRTEGATGELFF.

The rearrangement uses TRBV9 and TRBJ1-2; D is unresolved. Germline values: CDR1 SGDLS, CDR2 YYNGEE. CDR3 size: 15 residues. Trimming removed 5 bases at V and 8 bases at J, with 22 bases between. CDR3 protein: CASSTLGQAASGYTF. CDR3 in DNA: TGTGCCAGCAGTACCTTAGGGCAGGCCGCGTCCGGCTACACCTTC. The variable domain in full, completed from reference TRBV9 and TRBJ1-2, reads DSGVTQTPKHLITATGQRVTLRCSPRSGDLSVYWYQQSLDQGLQFLIQYYNGEERAKGNILERFSAQQFPDLHSELNLSSLELGDSALYFCASSTLGQAASGYTFGSGTRLTVV.

The chain recombines TRBV11-2 with TRBJ1-6; no clear D gene. Germline V gene data show CDR1 as SGHAT and CDR2 as FQNNGV. The CDR3 extends over 12 amino acids. V dropped 1 base and J dropped 14 bases, with 9 bases sitting between them. As DNA, the CDR3 is TGTGCCAGCAGCTTAGCCAAGGCGGCCCTCCACTTT. The encoded protein is CASSLAKAALHF. Drawing the rest from reference TRBV11-2 and TRBJ1-6, the complete variable domain is EAGVAQSPRYKIIEKRQSVAFWCNPISGHATLYWYQQILGQGPKLLIQFQNNGVVDDSQLPKDRFSAERLKGVDSTLKIQPAKLEDSAVYLCASSLAKAALHFGNGTRLTVT.

The chain links TRBV3-1 (or the pseudogene TRBV3-2) to TRBJ1-3; 8 positions agree with TRBD1. This CDR3 has 16 amino acids. V gave up 1 base and J gave up 2 bases; unmatched junction bases: 4. Germline loops: CDR1 LGHDT, CDR2 YNNKEL (reference sequence). CDR3: CASSQGQGRAGNTIYF. The CDR3 nucleotides read TGTGCCAGCAGCCAAGGACAGGGGCGGGCTGGAAACACCATATATTTT.

This chain uses TRBV10-3 with TRBJ2-1, with D maybe TRBD2 (7 bases). Between the trimmed V and J ends, which lost 8 bases and 8 bases, there was a span of 19 bases. The CDR3 spans 14 residues. Germline assignment: CDR1 ENHRY and CDR2 SYGVKD. The CDR3 here is CAIQRGGEIDEQFF. CDR3 DNA sequence: TGTGCCATCCAAAGGGGGGGAGAAATCGATGAGCAGTTCTTC.

The genes are TRBV19 and TRBJ2-1; D not resolved. V was pared by 9 bases and J by 0 bases, with 18 bases between. CDR1 is LNHDA, CDR2 SQIVND, per germline (reference sequence). CDR3 length: 16 amino acids. In nucleotides, the CDR3 is TGTGCCAGCTCCCCCCGAAGCGATAGCTCCTACAATGAGCAGTTCTTC. It is translated as CASSPRSDSSYNEQFF. Combining the CDR3 with reference TRBV19 and TRBJ2-1 gives the whole variable domain DGGITQSPKYLFRKEGQNVTLSCEQNLNHDAMYWYRQDPGQGLRLIYYSQIVNDFQKGDIAEGYSVSREKKESFPLTVTSAQKNPTAFYLCASSPRSDSSYNEQFFGPGTRLTVL.

In its sample, this clone was seen once. V usage is TRBV29-1 and J usage is TRBJ1-1; 10 positions match TRBD1. The CDR3 contains 13 residues. V was pared by 3 bases and J by 4 bases, with 2 bases of the junction left unmatched. Germline V gene sequence: CDR1 SQVTM, CDR2 ANQGSEA. Written as DNA, the CDR3 is TGCAGCGTTGATAGGACAGGGGGCACTGAAGCTTTCTTT. Translated: CSVDRTGGTEAFF.

This chain joins TRBV19 and TRBJ1-2, with a weak D call TRBD1 (6 bases). The germline gives CDR1 LNHDA, CDR2 SQIVND (reference sequence). V lost 10 bases, J lost 2 bases, and 20 bases lay in between. The CDR3 has 15 amino acids. CDR3 residues: CATEGGRAFNYGYTF. In DNA, the CDR3 is TGTGCCACCGAGGGGGGCCGAGCTTTCAACTATGGCTACACCTTC.

CDR3 region: CASSVGLGSGEQYF. The CDR3 DNA reads as TGTGCCAGCAGCGTAGGTTTGGGTTCCGGGGAGCAGTACTTC. The V gene is TRBV9, the J gene TRBJ2-7; D gene uncertain. The CDR3 is 14 residues long. The V gene lost 0 bases and the J gene lost 7 bases, with 14 bases spanning the gap. Germline V lookup: CDR1 SGDLS, CDR2 YYNGEE.

The gene calls are TRBV6-5 and TRBJ1-1, with D maybe TRBD1 (5 bases). The CDR3 loop spans 14 amino acids. The germline V gene has CDR1 MNHEY and CDR2 SVGAGI. Trimming cost V 8 bases and J 3 bases, with 16 bases left between them. In DNA, the CDR3 is TGTGCCAGCCGTCCCGGGGGGGGATACACTGAAGCTTTCTTT. Translated: CASRPGGGYTEAFF.

This chain connects TRBV7-9 to TRBJ2-7, with TRBD1 matching over 7 bases. Per germline, CDR1 SEHNR and CDR2 FQNEAQ (reference sequence). The CDR3 is 14 amino acids. V lost 3 bases to trimming and J lost 5 bases; unmatched junction nucleotides: 7. The CDR3 loop is CASSFRGLGNEQYF. The CDR3 DNA reads as TGTGCCAGCAGCTTTAGGGGGCTTGGGAACGAGCAGTACTTC.

This chain links TRBV10-2 with TRBJ1-5, with a possible D match to TRBD1 (5 bases). This CDR3 contains 16 residues. The germline CDR1 and CDR2 sequences are WSHSY and SAAADI. The ends were cut back, 7 bases at V and 1 base at J, with 17 bases in the middle. The CDR3 sequence: CASKGFGGDSNQPQHF. The CDR3 nucleotides read TGCGCCAGCAAGGGGTTTGGGGGGGACAGCAATCAGCCCCAGCATTTT.

The chain employs TRBV5-1 and TRBJ2-7, with 13 bases that match TRBD2. The CDR3 consists of 18 residues. The V segment lost 4 bases and the J segment 8 bases; nucleotides outside the gene matches: 18. Per germline, CDR1 SGHRS and CDR2 YFSETQ. The CDR3 sequence is CASSLAGTSGAAGGQQYF. DNA for the CDR3: TGCGCCAGCAGCCTTGCTGGGACTAGCGGGGCCGCGGGAGGGCAGCAGTACTTC.

The rearrangement links TRBV1 to TRBJ1-1. TRBV1 is designated a pseudogene. The CDR3 sequence is 14 residues long. CDR3 sequence reads: CTSSRGSENTEAFF. The CDR3 nucleotides read TGCACCAGCAGCCGCGGCAGCGAGAACACTGAAGCTTTCTTT.

The chain is built from TRBV7-9 and TRBJ1-1, with D perhaps matching TRBD1 (5 bases). Trimming cost V 5 bases and J 3 bases, with 16 bases left between them. CDR1 and CDR2 from the germline V gene are SEHNR and FQNEAQ (reference sequence). The CDR3 has 15 residues. For the CDR3, the DNA is TGTGCCAGCAGCCCTCGTGGGACCCCTGACACTGAAGCTTTCTTT. It translates to CASSPRGTPDTEAFF.

The chain couples TRBV19 to TRBJ2-1; 11 bases map to TRBD2. Trimming took 5 bases from V and 8 from J; bases not matched to a gene: 2. The CDR3 covers 13 residues. Germline V gives CDR1 LNHDA, CDR2 SQIVND (reference sequence). CDR3 residues: CASSLAGGYEQFF. CDR3 coding DNA: TGTGCCAGTAGTCTAGCGGGAGGCTATGAGCAGTTCTTC.

The gene calls are TRBV5-1 and TRBJ1-1; 8 bases line up with TRBD1. The length of the CDR3 is 17 residues. Germline trimming cut 0 bases from V and 0 bases from J; bases unmatched to any gene: 7. The germline V gene encodes CDR1 SGHRS and CDR2 YFSETQ. CDR3: CASSLGPLQGVNTEAFF. The CDR3 region has the DNA TGCGCCAGCAGCTTGGGCCCCCTACAGGGGGTGAACACTGAAGCTTTCTTT.

DNA for the CDR3: TGTGCCAGCAGTTTACTAGCGGGAGCACGTGAGCAGTTCTTC. This sequence encodes CASSLLAGAREQFF. The chain recombines TRBV28 with TRBJ2-1; TRBD2 matches at 10 bases. The CDR3 consists of 14 residues. V was pared by 2 bases and J by 9 bases, with 4 bases of the junction left unmatched. The germline V gene has CDR1 MDHEN and CDR2 SYDVKM. Full variable domain (rest looked up from reference TRBV28 and TRBJ2-1): DVKVTQSSRYLVKRTGEKVFLECVQDMDHENMFWYRQDPGLGLRLIYFSYDVKMKEKGDIPEGYSVSREKKERFSLILESASTNQTSMYLCASSLLAGAREQFFGPGTRLTVL.

The genes are TRBV14 and TRBJ2-3; 10 bases agree with TRBD2. Germline V gives CDR1 SGHDN, CDR2 FVKESK. Unmatched junction bases numbered 14, after V lost 1 base and J lost 4 bases. The CDR3 totals 19 residues. The CDR3 bases are TGTGCCAGCAGCCAAGTAAACGGCCTAGCGGGAGTCCGCGCAGATACGCAGTATTTT. Protein sequence: CASSQVNGLAGVRADTQYF. The complete variable domain, with remaining parts taken from reference TRBV14 and TRBJ2-3, reads EAGVTQFPSHSVIEKGQTVTLRCDPISGHDNLYWYRRVMGKEIKFLLHFVKESKQDESGMPNNRFLAERTGGTYSTLKVQPAELEDSGVYFCASSQVNGLAGVRADTQYFGPGTRLTVL.

J is TRBJ2-7 and V is TRBV15; 10 nucleotides line up with TRBD2. After removal of 1 base from V and 2 bases from J, the junction contained 2 bases not matched to a gene. The CDR3 spans 15 residues. Germline V gene lookup returns CDR1 LNHNV and CDR2 YYDKDF (reference sequence). The CDR3 bases are TGTGCCACCAGCAGAGGGACTAGCGGAACCTACGAGCAGTACTTC. It translates to CATSRGTSGTYEQYF.

The V call is TRBV28, the J call TRBJ1-5; D is unresolved. This CDR3 is 14 amino acids long. From germline, CDR1 is MDHEN and CDR2 SYDVKM. The germline V and J ends were trimmed by 2 bases and 1 base, with 6 bases remaining between them. CDR3 protein: CASSLPGSNQPQHF. In DNA, the CDR3 is TGTGCCAGCAGTTTACCTGGGAGCAATCAGCCCCAGCATTTT.

V is TRBV5-6 and J is TRBJ2-1; maybe TRBD1 (6 bases). Germline V gene lookup returns CDR1 SGHDT and CDR2 YYEEEE. CDR3 size: 13 residues. With 4 bases removed from V and 10 bases from J, the gap between germline ends came to 15 bases. CDR3 coding DNA: TGTGCCAGCAGCGCTGGTACAGGGTACGAGCAGTTCTTC. Its protein is CASSAGTGYEQFF.